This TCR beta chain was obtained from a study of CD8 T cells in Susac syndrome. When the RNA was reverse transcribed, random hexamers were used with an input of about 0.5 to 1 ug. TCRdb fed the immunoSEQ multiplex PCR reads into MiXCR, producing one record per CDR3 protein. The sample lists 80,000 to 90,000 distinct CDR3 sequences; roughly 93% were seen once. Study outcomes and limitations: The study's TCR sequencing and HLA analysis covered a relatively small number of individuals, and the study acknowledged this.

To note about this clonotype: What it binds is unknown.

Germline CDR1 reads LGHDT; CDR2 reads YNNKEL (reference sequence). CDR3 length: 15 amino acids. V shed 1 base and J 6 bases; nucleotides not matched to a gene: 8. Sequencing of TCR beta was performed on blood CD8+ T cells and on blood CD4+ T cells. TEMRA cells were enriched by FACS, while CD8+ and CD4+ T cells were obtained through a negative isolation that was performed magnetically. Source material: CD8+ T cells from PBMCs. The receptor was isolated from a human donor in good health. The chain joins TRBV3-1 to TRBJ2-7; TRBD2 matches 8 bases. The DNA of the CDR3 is TGTGCCAGCAGCCAAGCCCGACTAGCGTGGGTCGAGCAGTACTTC. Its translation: CASSQARLAWVEQYF.